This entry features one TCR beta chain sequence. These data originate in a study of blood T cell repertoires in COVID-19. Assay used: immunoSEQ multiplex PCR; TCRdb lists only in-frame clones, some missing. The sample has a few hundred thousand clones, about 83% seen once. CDR3 size: 13 residues. V shed 5 bases, J shed 6 bases, and the junction held 4 bases outside the gene matches. The germline gives CDR1 SGHTA, CDR2 FQGNSA. J is TRBJ1-1 and V is TRBV7-2; 9 positions match TRBD1. The specimen was peripheral blood. This receptor was taken from a woman aged 45-65 years with acute or convalescent COVID-19. CDR3: CASSTDRGSEAFF. The CDR3 DNA follows: TGTGCCAGCAGCACGGACAGGGGATCTGAAGCTTTCTTT.